This T cell receptor (beta chain) was found in a study of cytotoxic CD8 clonotypes in ibrutinib-treated CLL. Study in general: After a median roughly a year on treatment (6 to 36), response samples were drawn. Points from the study as a whole: Pretreatment clonality was elevated relative to age-matched healthy donors and paralleled circulating CD8+ T-cell counts.

Unmatched junction bases numbered 6, after V lost 3 bases and J lost 5 bases. This CDR3 is built from 13 residues. Germline CDR1 reads SQVTM; CDR2 reads ANQGSEA. TCRdb's table, derived via immunoSEQ multiplex PCR, lists solely in-frame clones and lacks some. This repertoire shows some 290,000 clones, just under 80% found once; its top ten account for approximately 7%. Concerning this clone itself: Its antigen is currently unknown.

The sequence was collected from a human donor with chronic lymphocytic leukemia. This chain links TRBV29-1 with TRBJ1-2; 7 nucleotides align to TRBD1. The sample consisted of PBMCs, taken before ibrutinib treatment. The CDR3 DNA reads as TGCAGCGTTGACGGGGCAGGGGGGTATGGCTACACCTTC. This gives the protein CSVDGAGGYGYTF. Variable domain in full (rest from reference TRBV29-1 and TRBJ1-2): SAVISQKPSRDICQRGTSLTIQCQVDSQVTMMFWYRQQPGQSLTLIATANQGSEATYESGFVIDKFPISRPNLTFSTLTVSNMSPEDSSIYLCSVDGAGGYGYTFGSGTRLTVV.